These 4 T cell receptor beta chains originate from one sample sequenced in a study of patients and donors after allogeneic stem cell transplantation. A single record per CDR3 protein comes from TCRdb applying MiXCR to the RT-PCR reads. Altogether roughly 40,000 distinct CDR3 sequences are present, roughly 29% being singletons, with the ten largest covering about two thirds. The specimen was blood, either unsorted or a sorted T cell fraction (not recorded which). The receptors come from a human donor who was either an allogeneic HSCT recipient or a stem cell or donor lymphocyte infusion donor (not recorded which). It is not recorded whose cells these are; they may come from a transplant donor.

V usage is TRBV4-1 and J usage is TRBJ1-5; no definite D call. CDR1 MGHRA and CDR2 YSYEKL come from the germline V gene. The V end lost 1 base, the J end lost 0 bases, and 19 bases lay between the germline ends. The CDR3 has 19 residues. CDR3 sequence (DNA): TGCGCCAGCAGCCAAGTTAGGGCGGGAATACTCGTTAGCAATCAGCCCCAGCATTTT. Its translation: CASSQVRAGILVSNQPQHF.

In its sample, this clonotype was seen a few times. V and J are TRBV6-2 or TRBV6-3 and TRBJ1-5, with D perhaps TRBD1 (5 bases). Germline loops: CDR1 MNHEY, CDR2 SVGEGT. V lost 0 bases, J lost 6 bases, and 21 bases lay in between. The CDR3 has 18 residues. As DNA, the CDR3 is TGTGCCAGCAGTTACTCGTGGGGCGTCCCGGGGCCGGCTCAGCCCCAGCATTTT. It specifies CASSYSWGVPGPAQPQHF.

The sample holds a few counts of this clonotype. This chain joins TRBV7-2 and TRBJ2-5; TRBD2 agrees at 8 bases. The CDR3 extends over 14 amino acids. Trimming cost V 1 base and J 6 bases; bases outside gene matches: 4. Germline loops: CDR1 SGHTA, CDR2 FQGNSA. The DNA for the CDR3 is TGTGCCAGCAGCTTAGTGACTAGCGAGCAGACCCAGTACTTC. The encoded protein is CASSLVTSEQTQYF.

The CDR3: CSARDPNRGLYEQYF. The CDR3 nucleotides are TGCAGTGCTAGAGATCCCAACCGGGGCCTCTACGAGCAGTACTTC. The chain uses TRBV20-1 and TRBJ2-7; D tentatively fits TRBD1 or TRBD2 (5 bases each). V lost 0 bases and J 3 bases, leaving 15 bases between the germline ends. Germline CDR1 reads DFQATT; CDR2 reads SNEGSKA (reference sequence). The CDR3 runs 15 residues.